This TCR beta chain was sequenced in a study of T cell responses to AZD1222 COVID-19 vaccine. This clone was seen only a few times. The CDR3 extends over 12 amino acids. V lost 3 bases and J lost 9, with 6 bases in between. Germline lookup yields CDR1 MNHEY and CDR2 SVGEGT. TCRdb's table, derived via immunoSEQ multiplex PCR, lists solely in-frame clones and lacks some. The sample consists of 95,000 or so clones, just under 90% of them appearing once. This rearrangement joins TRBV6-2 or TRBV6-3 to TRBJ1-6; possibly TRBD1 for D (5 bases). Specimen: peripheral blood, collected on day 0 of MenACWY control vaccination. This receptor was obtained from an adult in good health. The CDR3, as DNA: TGTGCCAGCAGTTATCAGGGTTCACCCCTCCACTTT. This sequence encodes CASSYQGSPLHF.